The source of this TCR beta chain is a study of breast tumors, draining lymph nodes, adjacent tissues. TCRdb ran MiXCR on the multiplex PCR reads and lists one entry per CDR3 protein. The profile shows some 120,000 distinct CDR3 sequences, 15% to 20% of them singletons. Notes on the study in general: Luminal-like breast cancer showed significantly higher tumor–nontumor repertoire similarity than basal-like. Tumors had less TCR diversity than lymph nodes, more than nontumor tissue. Data fit most tumor T cells coming from lymph node, expanding in tumor. That most tumor T cells come from lymph nodes remained unproven.

Samples came from axillary lymph nodes draining the breast cancer. This clonotype was picked up many times. No antigen is known for it. Input material: axillary lymph node tissue. This sequence was found in a female donor with breast cancer. Some clones in this sample may be carry-over from other donors' samples.

The CDR3 region has the DNA TGCGCCAGCAGCCAAGTGGGAGTGGGGGAGCAGTACTTC. The encoded protein is CASSQVGVGEQYF. This rearrangement joins TRBV4-1 to TRBJ2-7; D possibly corresponds to TRBD2 (5 bases). The V end was cut by 1 base, the J end by 7 bases, with 11 bases between. The CDR3 runs 13 residues. Germline CDR1 reads MGHRA; CDR2 reads YSYEKL.